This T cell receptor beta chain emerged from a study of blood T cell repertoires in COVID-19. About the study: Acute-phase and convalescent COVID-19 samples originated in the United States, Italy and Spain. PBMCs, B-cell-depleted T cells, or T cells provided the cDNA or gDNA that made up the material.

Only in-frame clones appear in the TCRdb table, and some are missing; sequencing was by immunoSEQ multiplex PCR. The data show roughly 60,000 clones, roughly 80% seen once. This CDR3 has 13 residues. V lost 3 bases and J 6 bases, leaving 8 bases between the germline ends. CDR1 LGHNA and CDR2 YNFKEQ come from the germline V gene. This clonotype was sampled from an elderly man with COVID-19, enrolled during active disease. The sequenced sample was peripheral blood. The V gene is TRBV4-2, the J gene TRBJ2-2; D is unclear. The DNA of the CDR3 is TGTGCCAGCAGCCAGGCTGGCCCCGGGGAGCTGTTTTTT. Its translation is CASSQAGPGELFF.